The clone carrying this TCR beta chain was seen many times. Its antigen is not identified. With 6 bases clipped from V and 4 bases from J, the junction kept 9 bases outside the gene matches. This CDR3 contains 17 residues. Germline CDR1 and CDR2: MNHEY and SVGEGT. The data were taken from a study of T cell repertoires in cytomegalovirus infection. Overall study findings and caveats: Dominating the ex vivo response were HLA-C-restricted CMV-specific TCR beta clonotypes.

TCRdb called the reads again in MiXCR, with one record for every CDR3 protein. The table records about 490,000 distinct CDR3 sequences, about 30% of them present only once. The chain employs TRBV6-2 or TRBV6-3 and TRBJ2-2; TRBD1 agrees at 12 bases. The TCR sequence derives from a human donor in good health (CMV status not recorded). Some clones in this sample may be carry-over from other donors' samples. The sequenced sample was PBMCs. CDR3 in amino acids: CASSLRDRGRSTGELFF. The DNA of the CDR3 is TGTGCCAGCAGCCTCCGGGACAGGGGGCGAAGCACCGGGGAGCTGTTTTTT.